This T cell receptor (beta chain) was recorded in a study of blood T cells in healthy people across ages. With a J-beta primer mix and a sample-barcoded 5' primer, a second PCR ran about 7 to 11 cycles. A single record per CDR3 protein comes from TCRdb applying MiXCR to the 5' RACE reads. The sample shows hundreds of thousands of distinct CDR3 sequences, 45% to 70% of them seen only once. Germline V gene lookup returns CDR1 SGHNT and CDR2 YENEEA. Trimming pared 5 bases from V and 2 bases from J, leaving 10 bases between. The CDR3 extends over 13 amino acids. The sequence came from a middle-aged man in good health. This chain uses TRBV11-3 with TRBJ2-7, with D hard to call. The sample taken for sequencing was blood. In DNA form, the CDR3 reads TGTGCCAGCAGCCCCTACCTGACCTACGAGCAGTACTTC. Protein product: CASSPYLTYEQYF.